The rows below give T cell receptor beta chains drawn from one sample of a study of T cell changes during pregnancy in multiple sclerosis. The protocol was immunoSEQ multiplex PCR, while the TCRdb copy is restricted to in-frame clones and leaves out a portion. Of over 85,000 clones in the sample, around 93% were seen once. The sample was peripheral blood, taken in the first trimester of pregnancy. The receptor source for this set is a female donor in good health, enrolled as a control in a pregnancy study. CDR3s include the opening cysteine and the closing phenylalanine or tryptophan. Fields, in order: CDR3 protein, CDR3 DNA, D gene, J gene, V gene, clone size. A D gene is named only where the DNA matches it firmly. Some rows have no size entry. The others give once, few or many, or a class for an expanded clone.

CASSLAGQTSGNTIYF | TGCGCCAGCAGCTTGGCCGGACAGACCTCTGGAAACACCATATATTTT | . | TRBJ1-3 | TRBV5-1 | .
CASSSQIISGADYNEQFF | TGTGCCAGCAGCTCCCAGATAATTAGTGGGGCGGACTACAATGAGCAGTTCTTC | . | TRBJ2-1 | TRBV7-2 | .
CASSLVGANQPQHF | TGTGCCAGCAGTTTAGTTGGGGCCAATCAGCCCCAGCATTTT | . | TRBJ1-5 | TRBV27 | .
CASSSPRGTDSPLHF | TGCGCCAGCAGCTCCCCACGGGGGACGGATTCACCCCTCCACTTT | . | TRBJ1-6 | TRBV4-1 | few
CASIRQSRTGNQPQHF | TGTGCCAGCATACGACAATCCCGGACAGGCAATCAGCCCCAGCATTTT | . | TRBJ1-5 | TRBV28 | .
CAISEFTYEQYF | TGTGCCATCAGTGAGTTTACCTACGAGCAGTACTTC | . | TRBJ2-7 | TRBV10-3 | .
CASSFGLDEQFF | TGTGCCAGCAGCTTCGGCCTAGACGAGCAGTTCTTC | . | TRBJ2-1 | TRBV5-6 | .
CASSFTSGGYNEQFF | TGTGCCAGCAGCTTTACTAGCGGGGGATACAATGAGCAGTTCTTC | TRBD2 | TRBJ2-1 | TRBV5-6 | .
CASSPTETGNTIYF | TGTGCCAGCTCACCGACAGAGACCGGAAACACCATATATTTT | . | TRBJ1-3 | TRBV18 | .
CASSQGVGRGNTGELFF | TGCGCCAGCAGCCAAGGGGTCGGGCGGGGGAACACCGGGGAGCTGTTTTTT | . | TRBJ2-2 | TRBV4-3 | .
CSVQGSLAPDGYTF | TGCAGCGTCCAGGGGTCCCTGGCCCCTGATGGCTACACCTTC | . | TRBJ1-2 | TRBV29-1 | .
CASSAGLNTEAFF | TGTGCCAGCTCCGCGGGGCTGAACACTGAAGCTTTCTTT | . | TRBJ1-1 | TRBV18 | .
CASSLSGGNTEAFF | TGCGCCAGCAGCTTGTCGGGAGGGAACACTGAAGCTTTCTTT | . | TRBJ1-1 | TRBV5-1 | .
CASSGPRDSDRWAYGYTF | TGTGCCAGCAGTGGGCCTCGGGACAGCGATAGGTGGGCCTATGGCTACACCTTC | TRBD1 | TRBJ1-2 | TRBV6-1 | .
CASSLGPRGNTIYF | TGTGCCAGCAGCTTAGGCCCTCGGGGAAACACCATATATTTT | . | TRBJ1-3 | TRBV7-8 | .
CASSLEPGQGASWHF | TGTGCCAGCAGCTTAGAACCGGGACAGGGTGCCAGTTGGCACTTT | TRBD1 | TRBJ1-6 | TRBV7-2 | .
CASSPPQAYEQYF | TGTGCCAGCTCACCACCCCAGGCCTACGAGCAGTACTTC | . | TRBJ2-7 | TRBV18 | once
CSGIGSNYGYTF | TGCAGCGGTATCGGGTCTAACTATGGCTACACCTTC | . | TRBJ1-2 | TRBV29-1 | .
CASSVNTGQGNYEQYF | TGTGCCAGCAGCGTCAATACGGGACAGGGGAATTACGAGCAGTACTTC | TRBD1 | TRBJ2-7 | TRBV9 | .
CSAGQGSSYNEQFF | TGCAGCGCCGGCCAAGGGAGCTCCTACAATGAGCAGTTCTTC | . | TRBJ2-1 | TRBV29-1 | .
CASQGGGGEAFF | TGTGCCAGCCAAGGCGGGGGAGGAGAAGCTTTCTTT | . | TRBJ1-1 | TRBV11-1 | once
CASSPPGVGNEKLFF | TGTGCCAGCAGCCCCCCGGGAGTCGGTAATGAAAAACTGTTTTTT | . | TRBJ1-4 | TRBV5-6 | .
CASSYQEEIGSPLHF | TGTGCCAGCAGTTACCAGGAGGAAATTGGATCACCCCTCCACTTT | . | TRBJ1-6 | TRBV6-6 | once
CASSPGQGTMASRANTGELFF | TGTGCCAGCAGTCCGGGACAGGGGACGATGGCTTCTAGGGCGAACACCGGGGAGCTGTTTTTT | TRBD1 | TRBJ2-2 | TRBV2 | .
CASSDRGGYYGYTF | TGTGCCAGCAGTGACAGGGGCGGATACTATGGCTACACCTTC | . | TRBJ1-2 | TRBV6-1 | .
CATSRALGEQGYGYTF | TGTGCCACCAGCAGAGCCCTAGGGGAACAGGGCTATGGCTACACCTTC | . | TRBJ1-2 | TRBV15 | .
CASSQADSNQPQHF | TGCGCCAGCAGCCAAGCGGACAGTAATCAGCCCCAGCATTTT | . | TRBJ1-5 | TRBV4-3 | .
CASSFRPQVTYEQYF | TGTGCCAGCAGCTTTAGACCTCAGGTTACCTACGAGCAGTACTTC | . | TRBJ2-7 | TRBV5-4 | .
CASSISEGLAGELFF | TGTGCCAGTAGTATTTCGGAGGGGCTGGCCGGGGAGCTGTTTTTT | . | TRBJ2-2 | TRBV19 | .
CASSSATTGRFNYGYTF | TGTGCCAGCAGCTCTGCCACGACAGGGCGGTTCAACTATGGCTACACCTTC | TRBD1 | TRBJ1-2 | TRBV5-8 | .
CASTRQGEISGANVLTF | TGTGCCAGCACCCGACAGGGAGAGATCTCTGGGGCCAACGTCCTGACTTTC | TRBD1 | TRBJ2-6 | TRBV27 | .
CASSLPGADTQYF | TGTGCCAGCAGCTTACCGGGGGCAGATACGCAGTATTTT | . | TRBJ2-3 | TRBV7-2 | .
CASSPQGQGSYGYTF | TGTGCCAGCAGTCCTCAGGGACAGGGAAGTTATGGCTACACCTTC | TRBD1 | TRBJ1-2 | TRBV27 | once
CASSTGGEKLFF | TGTGCCAGCAGTACAGGGGGCGAAAAACTGTTTTTT | TRBD1 | TRBJ1-4 | TRBV6-1 | .
CATSRDRNSGNTIYF | TGTGCCACCAGCAGAGACAGGAACTCTGGAAACACCATATATTTT | . | TRBJ1-3 | TRBV15 | .
CASSLRETGELFF | TGTGCCAGCAGCTTGAGGGAGACCGGGGAGCTGTTTTTT | . | TRBJ2-2 | TRBV7-8 | .
CASSLGTYEQFF | TGTGCCAGCAGCCTAGGCACATATGAGCAGTTCTTC | . | TRBJ2-1 | TRBV7-9 | .
CASSTQGASYNEQFF | TGTGCCAGCAGCACACAGGGGGCCTCCTACAATGAGCAGTTCTTC | TRBD1 | TRBJ2-1 | TRBV11-3 | .
CASSSRDRGYYGYTF | TGTGCCAGCAGCTCCCGGGACAGGGGCTACTATGGCTACACCTTC | TRBD1 | TRBJ1-2 | TRBV7-9 | .
CASSLRTGGTEAFF | TGCGCCAGCAGTTTAAGGACGGGGGGCACTGAAGCTTTCTTT | . | TRBJ1-1 | TRBV4-1 | .
CASSYEGFYGYTF | TGTGCCAGCAGTTACGAGGGTTTCTATGGCTACACCTTC | . | TRBJ1-2 | TRBV6-6 | .
CASSQDPREETEAFF | TGTGCCAGCAGCCAAGATCCCAGGGAGGAGACTGAAGCTTTCTTT | . | TRBJ1-1 | TRBV4-2 | .
CASSPTGGNEKLFF | TGTGCCAGCTCACCGACAGGGGGCAATGAAAAACTGTTTTTT | TRBD1 | TRBJ1-4 | TRBV18 | few
CASSFQGNEQFF | TGTGCCAGCAGCTTTCAGGGGAATGAGCAGTTCTTC | . | TRBJ2-1 | TRBV9 | .
CASSFGQGDSYGYTF | TGTGCCAGCAGCTTCGGCCAGGGGGATAGCTATGGCTACACCTTC | TRBD1 | TRBJ1-2 | TRBV7-9 | once
CASSVGRGAGTDTQYF | TGTGCCAGCAGCGTAGGACGGGGGGCAGGAACAGATACGCAGTATTTT | . | TRBJ2-3 | TRBV9 | .
CASSGRTSGSYEQYF | TGTGCCAGCAGTGGCCGGACTAGCGGTTCCTACGAGCAGTACTTC | TRBD2 | TRBJ2-7 | TRBV6-1 | .
CASSPGLSYGYTF | TGTGCCAGCAGCCCAGGGCTTAGCTATGGCTACACCTTC | . | TRBJ1-2 | TRBV7-2 | .
CASSLEGQGAGGYTF | TGCGCCAGCAGCTTGGAGGGACAGGGAGCGGGGGGCTACACCTTC | TRBD1 | TRBJ1-2 | TRBV5-1 | .
CAWRRDYGYTF | TGTGCCTGGAGGCGGGACTATGGCTACACCTTC | . | TRBJ1-2 | TRBV30 | .